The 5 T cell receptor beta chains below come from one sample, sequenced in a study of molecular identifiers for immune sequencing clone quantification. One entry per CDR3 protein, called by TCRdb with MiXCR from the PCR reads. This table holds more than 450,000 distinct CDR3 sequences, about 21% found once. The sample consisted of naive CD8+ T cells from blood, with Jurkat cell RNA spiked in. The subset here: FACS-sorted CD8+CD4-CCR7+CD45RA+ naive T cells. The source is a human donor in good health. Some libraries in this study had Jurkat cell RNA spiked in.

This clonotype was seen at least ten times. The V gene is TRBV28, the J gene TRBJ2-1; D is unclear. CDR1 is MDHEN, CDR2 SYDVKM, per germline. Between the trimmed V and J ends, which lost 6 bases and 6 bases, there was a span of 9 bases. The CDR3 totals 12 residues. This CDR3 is CASSRVSNEQFF. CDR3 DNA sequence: TGTGCCAGCAGCCGTGTTAGCAATGAGCAGTTCTTC.

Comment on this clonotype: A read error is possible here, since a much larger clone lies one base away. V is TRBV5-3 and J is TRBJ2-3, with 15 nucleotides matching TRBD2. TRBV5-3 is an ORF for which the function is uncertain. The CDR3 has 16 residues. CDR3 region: CASSWTSGRAIDTQYF. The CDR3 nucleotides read TGTGCCAGCAGCTGGACTAGCGGGAGGGCGATAGATACGCAGTATTTT.

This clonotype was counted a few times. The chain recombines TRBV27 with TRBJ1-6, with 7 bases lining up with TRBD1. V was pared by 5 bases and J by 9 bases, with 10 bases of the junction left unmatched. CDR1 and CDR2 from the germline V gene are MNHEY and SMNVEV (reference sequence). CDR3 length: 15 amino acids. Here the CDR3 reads CASSLGDSSFSPLHF. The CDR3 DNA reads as TGTGCCAGCAGTCTAGGGGACAGTTCTTTTTCACCCCTCCACTTT.

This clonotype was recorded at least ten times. CDR3: CSAIPGSYEQYF. In DNA form, the CDR3 reads TGCAGTGCTATCCCGGGCTCCTACGAGCAGTACTTC. This chain connects TRBV20-1 to TRBJ2-7; D call uncertain. The ends were cut back, 4 bases at V and 0 bases at J, with 7 bases in the middle. This CDR3 is 12 amino acids long. Germline CDR1 and CDR2: DFQATT and SNEGSKA (reference sequence).

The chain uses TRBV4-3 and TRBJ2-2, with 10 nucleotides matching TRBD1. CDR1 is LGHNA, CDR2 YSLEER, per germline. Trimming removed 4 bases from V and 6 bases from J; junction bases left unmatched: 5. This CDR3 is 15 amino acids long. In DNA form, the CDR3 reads TGCGCCAGCAGCCCCGACAGGGGGCGTTCCGGGGAGCTGTTTTTT. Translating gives CASSPDRGRSGELFF.